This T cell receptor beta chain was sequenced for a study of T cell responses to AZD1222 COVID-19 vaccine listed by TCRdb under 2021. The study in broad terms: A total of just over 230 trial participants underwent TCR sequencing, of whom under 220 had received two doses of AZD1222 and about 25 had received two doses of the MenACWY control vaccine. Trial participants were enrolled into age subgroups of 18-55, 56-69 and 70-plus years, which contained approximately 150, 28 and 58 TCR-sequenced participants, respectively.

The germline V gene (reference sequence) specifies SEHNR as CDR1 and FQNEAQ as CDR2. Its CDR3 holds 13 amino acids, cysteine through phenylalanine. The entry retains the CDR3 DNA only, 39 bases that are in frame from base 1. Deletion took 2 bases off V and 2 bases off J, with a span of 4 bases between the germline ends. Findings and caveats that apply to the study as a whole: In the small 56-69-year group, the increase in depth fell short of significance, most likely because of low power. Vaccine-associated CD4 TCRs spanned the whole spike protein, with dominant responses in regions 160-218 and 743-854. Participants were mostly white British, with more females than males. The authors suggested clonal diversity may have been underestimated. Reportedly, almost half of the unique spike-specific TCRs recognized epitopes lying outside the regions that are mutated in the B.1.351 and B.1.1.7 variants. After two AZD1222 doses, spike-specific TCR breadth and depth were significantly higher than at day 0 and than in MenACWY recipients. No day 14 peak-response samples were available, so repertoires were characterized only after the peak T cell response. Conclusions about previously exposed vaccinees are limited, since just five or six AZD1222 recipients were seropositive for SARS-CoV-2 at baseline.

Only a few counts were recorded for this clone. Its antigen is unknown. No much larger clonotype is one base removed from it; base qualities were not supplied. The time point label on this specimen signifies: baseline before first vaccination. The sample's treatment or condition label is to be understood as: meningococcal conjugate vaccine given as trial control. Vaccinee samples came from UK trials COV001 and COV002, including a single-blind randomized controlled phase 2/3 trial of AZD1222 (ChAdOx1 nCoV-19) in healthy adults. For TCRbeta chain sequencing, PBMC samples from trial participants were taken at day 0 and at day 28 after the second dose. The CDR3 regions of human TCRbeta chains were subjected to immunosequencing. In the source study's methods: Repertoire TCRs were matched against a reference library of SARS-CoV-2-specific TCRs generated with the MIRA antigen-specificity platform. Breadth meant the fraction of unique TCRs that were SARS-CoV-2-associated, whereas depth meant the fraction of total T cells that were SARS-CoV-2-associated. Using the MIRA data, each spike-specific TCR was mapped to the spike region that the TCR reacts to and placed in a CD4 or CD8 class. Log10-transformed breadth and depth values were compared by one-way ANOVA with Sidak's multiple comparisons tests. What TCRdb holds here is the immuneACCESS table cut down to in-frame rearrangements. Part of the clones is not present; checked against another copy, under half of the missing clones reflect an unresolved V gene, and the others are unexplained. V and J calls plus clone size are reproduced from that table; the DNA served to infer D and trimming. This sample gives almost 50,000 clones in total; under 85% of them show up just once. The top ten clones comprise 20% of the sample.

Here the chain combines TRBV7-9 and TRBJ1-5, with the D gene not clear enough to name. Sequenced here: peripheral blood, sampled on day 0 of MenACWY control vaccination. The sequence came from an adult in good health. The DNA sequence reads TGTGCCAGCAGCTTACAGGGCAATCAGCCCCAGCATTTT. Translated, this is CASSLQGNQPQHF.